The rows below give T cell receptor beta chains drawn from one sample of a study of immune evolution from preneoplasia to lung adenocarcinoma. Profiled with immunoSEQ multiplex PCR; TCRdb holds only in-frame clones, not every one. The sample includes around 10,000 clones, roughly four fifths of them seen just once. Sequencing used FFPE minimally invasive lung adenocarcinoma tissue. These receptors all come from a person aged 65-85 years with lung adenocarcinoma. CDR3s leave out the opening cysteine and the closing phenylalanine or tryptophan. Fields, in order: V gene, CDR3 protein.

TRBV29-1,SVELSTSRRHNEQF
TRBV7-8,ASTDPRQGANEQY
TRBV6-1,ASSELGQGYNEQF
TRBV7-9,ASSLGQGETEAF
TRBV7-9,ASSLVLGRSRYEQY
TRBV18,ASSRDRSSYEQY
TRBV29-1,SVEDWTSGSEYNEQF
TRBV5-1,ASSSLALVEQF
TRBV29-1,SVEMRGGYNEQF
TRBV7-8,ASSASPGNTEAF
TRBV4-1,ASSQDRTGDVNEQF
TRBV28,ASTGRSISNQPQH
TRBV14,ASSHLMARDYGYT
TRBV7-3,ASSLAGQPH
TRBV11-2,ASSLEVGETEAF